This T cell receptor beta chain was obtained from a study of radiation and T cells in renal cell carcinoma. The time point: baseline pretreatment blood. Regarding treatment: 15 Gy SBRT to primary tumor, nephrectomy 4 weeks later. Libraries were prepared by immunoSEQ multiplex PCR; TCRdb keeps only in-frame clonotypes and omits some of them. This sample has 110,000 to 150,000 clones, with roughly 88% found just once. The input for sequencing was blood, taken from a patient whose treatment included radiotherapy and nephrectomy. The TCR comes from a woman aged 50 to 60 with renal cell carcinoma.

The CDR3 protein is CAGAGRRETQYF. The CDR3 region has the DNA TGTGCCGGCGCCGGACGAAGGGAGACCCAGTACTTC. This rearrangement joins TRBV2 to TRBJ2-5, with no clear D. Trimming pared 11 bases from V and 5 bases from J, leaving 15 bases between. This CDR3 spans 12 amino acids. Germline loops: CDR1 SNHLY, CDR2 FYNNEI.